These 15 T cell receptor beta chains were all obtained from the same sample, sequenced in a study of blood T cell repertoires in COVID-19. Some clones are missing from TCRdb's copy, which holds only in-frame ones; the method was immunoSEQ multiplex PCR. This sample has about 46,000 clones; 70% to 90% occur once, and the top ten carry 15% to 17%. Source material: peripheral blood. All receptors come from a human donor in a cohort sampled during active COVID-19. The donor label of this sample is uncertain.

V and J are TRBV7-6 and TRBJ2-3; TRBD2 matches at 10 bases. Per the germline V gene, CDR1 is SGHVS and CDR2 is FNYEAQ. The CDR3 has 16 residues. V was clipped by 0 bases and J by 6 bases; unmatched bases: 6. The CDR3 bases are TGTGCCAGCAGCTTAGCCCCAGCGGGGGGGCGGGATACGCAGTATTTT. Protein product: CASSLAPAGGRDTQYF. The whole variable domain, remainder taken from reference TRBV7-6 and TRBJ2-3, is GAGVSQSPRYKVTKRGQDVALRCDPISGHVSLYWYRQALGQGPEFLTYFNYEAQQDKSGLPNDRFSAERPEGSISTLTIQRTEQRDSAMYRCASSLAPAGGRDTQYFGPGTRLTVL.

This rearrangement joins TRBV5-1 to TRBJ2-5, with D perhaps matching TRBD2 (5 bases). Germline values: CDR1 SGHRS, CDR2 YFSETQ. The CDR3 runs 13 residues. Trimming cost V 1 base and J 5 bases, with 9 bases left between them. The CDR3 bases are TGCGCCAGCAGCTTGAGGACTGCCGAGACCCAGTACTTC. Translation gives CASSLRTAETQYF.

This clone was seen a few times. V and J are TRBV12-3 or TRBV12-4 and TRBJ2-2, with D maybe TRBD1 (6 bases). Trimming took 6 bases from V and 13 from J, leaving 15 bases between them. This CDR3 has 12 amino acids. The CDR3 here is CASRPDRPGLFF. The DNA for the CDR3 is TGTGCCAGCAGACCGGACAGACCAGGGCTGTTTTTT.

The count of this clone is one. J is TRBJ2-1 and V is TRBV7-8; TRBD1 is a possible D gene (6 bases). Trimming removed 1 base at V and 6 bases at J, with 19 bases between. The CDR3 is made up of 17 amino acids. Per the germline V gene, CDR1 is SGHVS and CDR2 is FQNEAQ. CDR3 DNA: TGTGCCAGCAGCTTAGTTTCGACAGGCCCACTACGCAATGAGCAGTTCTTC. This encodes CASSLVSTGPLRNEQFF.

V gene TRBV11-3 combines with J gene TRBJ1-1; D remains unclear. Deletions cut 3 bases from V and 0 bases from J, with 5 bases between. CDR3 length equals 13 residues. Germline CDR1 reads SGHNT; CDR2 reads YENEEA. CDR3 protein: CASSFSVNTEAFF. In DNA, the CDR3 is TGTGCCAGCAGCTTCAGCGTGAACACTGAAGCTTTCTTT.

J is TRBJ2-7 and V is TRBV11-1, with TRBD1 identical over 8 bases. The V gene end was trimmed by 6 bases and the J gene end by 5 bases; junction bases not matched to a gene: 15. Germline CDR1 SGHAT, CDR2 FQDESV (reference sequence). This CDR3 region has 16 residues. The CDR3 region has the DNA TGTGCCAGCAGTCGCGTACGTGGACAGGGTTTCCACGAGCAGTACTTC. It yields the protein CASSRVRGQGFHEQYF.

The V gene is TRBV12-5, the J gene TRBJ1-3; tentative D call: TRBD1 (5 bases). The CDR3 runs to 16 residues. V was clipped by 7 bases and J by 0 bases, with 16 bases between them. Looked up from germline, CDR1 is LGHNT and CDR2 is FRNRAP. The CDR3 DNA sequence: TGTGCTAGTGTTTTCACGGCAGGGCACTCTGGAAACACCATATATTTT. Translated: CASVFTAGHSGNTIYF.

The V and J genes are TRBV6-6 and TRBJ1-2; TRBD1 matches at 10 bases. CDR1 is MNHNY, CDR2 SVGAGI, per germline (reference sequence). The junction had 12 bases not matched to a gene; V was cut back by 3 bases and J by 8 bases. The length of the CDR3 is 16 residues. CDR3: CASSYRGSGTGEGYTF. The CDR3 DNA reads as TGTGCCAGCAGTTATCGCGGCTCCGGGACAGGGGAAGGCTACACCTTC.

The chain couples TRBV6-4 to TRBJ2-2; 15 positions match TRBD2. Per the germline V gene, CDR1 is MRHNA and CDR2 is SNTAGT. This CDR3 is built from 20 residues. Germline trimming cut 3 bases from V and 0 bases from J; bases unmatched to any gene: 8. CDR3 loop: CASSEKGLAGGYANTGELFF. The DNA for the CDR3 is TGTGCCAGCAGTGAGAAAGGACTAGCGGGGGGGTACGCGAACACCGGGGAGCTGTTTTTT.

The rearrangement joins TRBV6-6 to TRBJ2-6; 7 bases agree with TRBD1. Germline CDR1 and CDR2: MNHNY and SVGAGI (reference sequence). V trimming: 10 bases; J trimming: 1 base; junction bases outside the gene matches: 7. This CDR3 spans 15 amino acids. In nucleotides, the CDR3 is TGTGCCACCGATAGGGGACAGTCTGGGGCCAACGTCCTGACTTTC. Encoded protein: CATDRGQSGANVLTF.

In its sample, this clone was seen a few times. The chain carries TRBV7-9 and TRBJ2-7; the match to TRBD1 covers 8 bases. J gave up 2 bases and V 5 bases, and 2 bases lay outside the gene matches. CDR1 and CDR2 from the germline V gene are SEHNR and FQNEAQ (reference sequence). The CDR3 is 13 residues long. The CDR3 here is CASSDRGPYEQYF. The CDR3 coding sequence is TGTGCCAGCAGCGACAGGGGACCCTACGAGCAGTACTTC.

This rearrangement joins TRBV7-9 to TRBJ1-6; no clear D gene. This CDR3 spans 12 amino acids. Per germline, CDR1 SEHNR and CDR2 FQNEAQ (reference sequence). V was cut by 8 bases and J by 7 bases, with 9 bases left in between. CDR3 DNA: TGTGCCAGCGGGGAGCCGAATTCACCCCTCCACTTT. This codes for CASGEPNSPLHF.

This sequence joins TRBV2 and TRBJ2-5; TRBD1 matches 7 bases. CDR1 and CDR2 from the germline V gene are SNHLY and FYNNEI. The CDR3 sequence is 12 residues long. V lost 10 bases, J lost 6 bases, and 8 bases stayed unmatched. This chain's CDR3 is CAIKTGPQTQYF. DNA for the CDR3: TGTGCCATAAAGACAGGGCCACAGACCCAGTACTTC.

This clone was seen more than once but under ten times. The V and J genes are TRBV10-3 and TRBJ2-3; tentative D call: TRBD1 (5 bases). The CDR3 is made up of 13 amino acids. The germline gives CDR1 ENHRY, CDR2 SYGVKD. Deletions cut 10 bases from V and 4 bases from J, with 15 bases between. CDR3 nucleotides: TGTGCCACCTGGGGCCAGGGTGCAGATACGCAGTATTTT. Amino acid sequence: CATWGQGADTQYF.

The chain combines TRBV19 with TRBJ1-4; 11 positions match TRBD1. V gave up 11 bases and J gave up 7 bases; unmatched junction bases: 3. CDR1 is LNHDA, CDR2 SQIVND, per germline (reference sequence). There are 12 residues in the CDR3. The CDR3 protein is CAVGQGVEKLFF. For the CDR3, the DNA is TGTGCCGTGGGACAGGGGGTTGAAAAACTGTTTTTT.